Sequencing of this T cell receptor beta chain was carried out in a study of T cell responses to AZD1222 COVID-19 vaccine. The germline gives CDR1 KGHDR, CDR2 SFDVKD. V was cut by 3 bases and J by 4 bases, with 6 bases left in between. This CDR3 has 13 amino acids. Findings of the study overall: Two AZD1222 administrations were followed by greater Spike-specific TCR breadth and depth. Nearly half of spike-specific TCRs reportedly target variant regions that are unmutated in the B.1.351 and B.1.1.7 variants.

The table came from immunoSEQ multiplex PCR; TCRdb's copy has only in-frame clones and leaves some out. Of roughly 84,000 clones listed, approximately 90% were seen once; the top ten hold approximately 10%. This clone was detected once. Its matching antigen is unknown. Pooled samples include second doses given at about 4 or 12 weeks. This receptor was obtained from an adult who received the AZD1222 COVID-19 vaccine. This chain joins TRBV24-1 and TRBJ1-5; D ambiguous. This sample comprised peripheral blood, obtained 28 days after the second AZD1222 dose. This chain's CDR3 is CATSDTPNQPQHF. CDR3 nucleotide sequence: TGTGCCACCAGTGATACACCGAATCAGCCCCAGCATTTT.